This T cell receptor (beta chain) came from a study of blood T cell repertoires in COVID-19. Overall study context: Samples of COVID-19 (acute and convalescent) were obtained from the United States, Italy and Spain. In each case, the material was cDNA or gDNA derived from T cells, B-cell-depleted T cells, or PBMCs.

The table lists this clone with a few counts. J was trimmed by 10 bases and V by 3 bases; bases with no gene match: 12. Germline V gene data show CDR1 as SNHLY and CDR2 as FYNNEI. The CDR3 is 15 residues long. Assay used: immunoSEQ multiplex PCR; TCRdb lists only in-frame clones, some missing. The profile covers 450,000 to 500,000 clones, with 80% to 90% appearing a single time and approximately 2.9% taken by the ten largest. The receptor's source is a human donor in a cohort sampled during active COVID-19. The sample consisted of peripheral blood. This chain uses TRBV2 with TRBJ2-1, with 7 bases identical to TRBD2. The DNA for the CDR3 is TGTGCCAGCAGTGATGACCTGGCGGGAGAAAACGAGCAGTTCTTC. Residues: CASSDDLAGENEQFF.